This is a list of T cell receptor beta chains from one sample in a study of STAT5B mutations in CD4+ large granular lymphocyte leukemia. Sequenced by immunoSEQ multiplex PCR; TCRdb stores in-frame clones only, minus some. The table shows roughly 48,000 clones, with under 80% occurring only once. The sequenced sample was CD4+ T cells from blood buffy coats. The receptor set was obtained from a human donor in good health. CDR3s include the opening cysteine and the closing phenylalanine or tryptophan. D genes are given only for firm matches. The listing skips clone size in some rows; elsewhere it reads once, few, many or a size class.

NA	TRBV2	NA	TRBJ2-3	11	TGTGCCAGCAGTGGAATGGATACGCAGTATTTT	CASSGMDTQYF
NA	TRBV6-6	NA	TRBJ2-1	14	TGTGCCAGCAGTTACCAGACGGGACGTAATGAGCAGTTCTTC	CASSYQTGRNEQFF
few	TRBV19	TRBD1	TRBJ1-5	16	TGTGCCAGTAGTGCTACCACCGGGACAGCTAATCAGCCCCAGCATTTT	CASSATTGTANQPQHF
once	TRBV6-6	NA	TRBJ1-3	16	TGTGCCAGCAGTTACTCGAGTGAGAACTCTGGAAACACCATATATTTT	CASSYSSENSGNTIYF
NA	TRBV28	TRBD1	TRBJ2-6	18	TGTGCCAGCAGACCCAGGGGACAGGGGTCCTCTGGGGCCAACGTCCTGACTTTC	CASRPRGQGSSGANVLTF
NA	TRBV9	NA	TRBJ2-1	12	TGTGCCAGCAGCGTAGGGTGGAATGAGCAGTTCTTC	CASSVGWNEQFF
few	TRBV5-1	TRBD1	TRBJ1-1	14	TGCGCCAGCAGACGAACAGGGGCAGGGACTGAAGCTTTCTTT	CASRRTGAGTEAFF
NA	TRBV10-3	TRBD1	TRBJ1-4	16	TGTGCCATCAGTGAGTCGGTGGAGGGGACAGGTGAAAAACTGTTTTTT	CAISESVEGTGEKLFF
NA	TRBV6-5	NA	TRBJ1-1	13	TGTGCCAGCAGTTACTCGAGGGACACTGAAGCTTTCTTT	CASSYSRDTEAFF
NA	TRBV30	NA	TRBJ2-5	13	TGTGCCTGGAGTGTCGGGTATGAGGCTACCCAGTACTTC	CAWSVGYEATQYF
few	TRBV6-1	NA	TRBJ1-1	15	TGTGCCAGCAGTCCCGGGGGGTCAGCGAACACTGAAGCTTTCTTT	CASSPGGSANTEAFF
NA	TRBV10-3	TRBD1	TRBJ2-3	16	TGTGCCATCAGTGAGTCGTCAGGGGGCCGAACAGATACGCAGTATTTT	CAISESSGGRTDTQYF
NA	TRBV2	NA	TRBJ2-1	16	TGTGCCAGCACCCTAGGGGGCGGGGGGCCCTACAATGAGCAGTTCTTC	CASTLGGGGPYNEQFF
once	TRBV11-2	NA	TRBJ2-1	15	TGTGCCAGCAGCGGAGAGGTGGTCCCCGGAGCTGAGCAGTTCTTC	CASSGEVVPGAEQFF
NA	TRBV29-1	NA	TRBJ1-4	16	TGCAGCGTCTCCCGGGGGACGCCGGGGACGGGTGAAAAACTGTTTTTT	CSVSRGTPGTGEKLFF
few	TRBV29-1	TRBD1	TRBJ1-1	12	TGCAGCGTACTGACAGGGCTCACTGAAGCTTTCTTT	CSVLTGLTEAFF
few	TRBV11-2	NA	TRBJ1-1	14	TGTGCCAGCAGCTTAGATGTCTCGGCGGGCGAAGCTTTCTTT	CASSLDVSAGEAFF
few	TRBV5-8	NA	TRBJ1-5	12	TGTGCCAGCAGCCCAGGTGGTCAGCCCCAGCATTTT	CASSPGGQPQHF
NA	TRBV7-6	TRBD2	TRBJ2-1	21	TGTGCCAGCAGCTTAGCAGCCCCGACTAGCGGGGTTTGGCAAGCCTACAATGAGCAGTTCTTC	CASSLAAPTSGVWQAYNEQFF
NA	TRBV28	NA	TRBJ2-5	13	TGTGCCAGCAGTTTGATGGGGCAAGAGACCCAGTACTTC	CASSLMGQETQYF
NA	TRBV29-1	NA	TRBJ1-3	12	TGCAGCGTTAGGGGGTTCGGGGACACCATATATTTT	CSVRGFGDTIYF
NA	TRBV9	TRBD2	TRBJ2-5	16	TGTGCCAGCAGCGTAGGGGGGACTAGTTTCGCCGAGACCCAGTACTTC	CASSVGGTSFAETQYF
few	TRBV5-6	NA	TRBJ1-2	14	TGTGCCAGCAGCTTGTCAGGGGTTGGTTATGGCTACACCTTC	CASSLSGVGYGYTF
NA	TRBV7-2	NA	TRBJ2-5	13	TGTGCCAGCAGCACCGGGGCTATAGAGACCCAGTACTTC	CASSTGAIETQYF
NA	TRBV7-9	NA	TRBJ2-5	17	TGTGCCAGCAGCTTAGTCGTCGGAGGGGGAGTTTGGGAGACCCAGTACTTC	CASSLVVGGGVWETQYF
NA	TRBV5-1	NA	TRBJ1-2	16	TGCGCCAGCAGCTCCACTAGTGTCGCCGGAGGAGATAGCTACACCTTC	CASSSTSVAGGDSYTF
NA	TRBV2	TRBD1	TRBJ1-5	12	TGTGCCAGCAGTGACCGGGACAGGGTCCAAGTTTTT	CASSDRDRVQVF
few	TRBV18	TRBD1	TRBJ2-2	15	TGTGCCAGCTCGTCCGGGACAGGGAACACCGGGGAGCTGTTTTTT	CASSSGTGNTGELFF
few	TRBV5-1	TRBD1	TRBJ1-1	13	TGCGCCAGCACGGGACAGCTGAACACTGAAGCTTTCTTT	CASTGQLNTEAFF
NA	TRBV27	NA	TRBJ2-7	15	TGTGCCAGCAGTTTATCGGCGACAGGCGTCTACGAGCAGTACTTC	CASSLSATGVYEQYF
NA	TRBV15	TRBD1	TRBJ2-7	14	TGTGCCACCAGCACCCGGGACAGTCCGGGGGAGCAGTACTTC	CATSTRDSPGEQYF
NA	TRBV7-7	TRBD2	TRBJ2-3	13	TGTGCTAGCGGGCCAGGGCGGTCAGATACGCAGTATTTT	CASGPGRSDTQYF
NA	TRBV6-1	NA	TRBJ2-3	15	TGTGCCAGCAGTGAAGCGCTTCTCTTAGCTAATACGCAGTATTTT	CASSEALLLANTQYF
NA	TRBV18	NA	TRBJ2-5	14	TGTGCCAGCTCGCAGAGGGGGGACGCGGAGACCCAGTACTTC	CASSQRGDAETQYF
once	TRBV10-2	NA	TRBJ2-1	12	TGCGCCAGCCGGGAGCTAGAGGATGAGCAGTTCTTC	CASRELEDEQFF
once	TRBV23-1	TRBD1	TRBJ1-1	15	TGCGCCAGCAGTCAGGGCGCCGGGACAGGGGTTGAAGCTTTCTTT	CASSQGAGTGVEAFF
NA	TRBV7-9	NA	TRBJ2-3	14	TGTGCCAGCAGCCCGACCGGAGGGACAGATACGCAGTATTTT	CASSPTGGTDTQYF
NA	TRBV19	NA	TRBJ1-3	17	TGTGCCAGTAGTAGGCAGGGGTACTCAAGCTCTGGAAACACCATATATTTT	CASSRQGYSSSGNTIYF
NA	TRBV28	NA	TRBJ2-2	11	TGTGCCAGCAAAGCACCCGGGGAGCTGTTTTTT	CASKAPGELFF
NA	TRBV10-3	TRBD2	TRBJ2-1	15	TGTGCCATCAGTCCCCAACTAGCGGTGGGCGATGAGCAGTTCTTC	CAISPQLAVGDEQFF
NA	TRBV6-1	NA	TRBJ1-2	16	TGTGCCAGCAGTGGAGGGGGATCGACAGACGCTTATGGCTACACCTTC	CASSGGGSTDAYGYTF
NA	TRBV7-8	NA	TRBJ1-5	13	TGTGCCAGCAGCTTAGACAGTGTTCAGCCCCAGCATTTT	CASSLDSVQPQHF
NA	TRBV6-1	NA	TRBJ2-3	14	TGTGCCAGCAGTGGGGAAGAGAGCACAGATACGCAGTATTTT	CASSGEESTDTQYF
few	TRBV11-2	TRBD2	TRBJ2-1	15	TGTGCCAGCAGCCAGGCAGCGGGGGGGTCTCGCGAGCAGTTCTTC	CASSQAAGGSREQFF
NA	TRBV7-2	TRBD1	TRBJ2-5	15	TGTGCCAGCAGCTTGCTCCAGGGGGTTCTAGAGACCCAGTACTTC	CASSLLQGVLETQYF
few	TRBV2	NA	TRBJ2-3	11	TGTGCCAGCAGCTCACTAGATACGCAGTATTTT	CASSSLDTQYF
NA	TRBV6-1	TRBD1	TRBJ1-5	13	TGTGCCAGCAGAGGACAGGGAGGTCAGCCCCAGCATTTT	CASRGQGGQPQHF
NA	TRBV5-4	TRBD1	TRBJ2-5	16	TGTGCCAGCAGCTTGGGCGAAAAGACAGGGTTAGAGACCCAGTACTTC	CASSLGEKTGLETQYF
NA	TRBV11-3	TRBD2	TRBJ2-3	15	TGTGCCAGCAGCTTAGTAGCGGGGGGTATAGATACGCAGTATTTT	CASSLVAGGIDTQYF
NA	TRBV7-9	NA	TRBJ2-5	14	TGTGCCAGCAGCTTAGCCCCGTACCAAGAGACCCAGTACTTC	CASSLAPYQETQYF
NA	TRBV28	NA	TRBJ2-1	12	TGTGCCAGCAGTTCTATACCGAATGAGCAGTTCTTC	CASSSIPNEQFF
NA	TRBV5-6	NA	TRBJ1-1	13	TGTGCCAGCAGCTTGCAGGGGAGCACTGAAGCTTTCTTT	CASSLQGSTEAFF
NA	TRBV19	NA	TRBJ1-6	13	TGTGCCACATCAACAGGTTGGGATTCACCCCTCCACTTT	CATSTGWDSPLHF
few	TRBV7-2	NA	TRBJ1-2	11	TGTGCCAGCAGCTGGGCAGGGCTGTACACCTTC	CASSWAGLYTF
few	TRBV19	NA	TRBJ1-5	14	TGTGCCAGTAGTGACGGCAGGGGAGGGCAGCCCCAGCATTTT	CASSDGRGGQPQHF